This T cell receptor (beta chain) was profiled in a study of monozygotic twins with inflammatory bowel disease (dated by TCRdb to about 2019). About the study as a whole: A total of approximately 30 monozygotic twin pairs were included in the full study, comprising nine German pairs (four IBD-concordant, five IBD-discordant) and 19 IBD-discordant Danish pairs. Disease-associated traits were sought mainly through comparisons between IBD patients and their genetically identical healthy co-twins within discordant pairs. Each individual had, on average, about 151 000 unique TCRalpha sequences and 181 000 unique TCRbeta sequences available for analysis. Here is what the overall study found, with its caveats: TCRbeta repertoire diversity, by inverse Simpson index, was decreased in IBD patients compared with their healthy co-twins. Because patients received different immunosuppressive treatments, the repertoires may have picked up extra background noise and variability between individuals. The analysis was unable to tell different T cell subtypes apart. Repertoire similarity did not differ between concordant and discordant twins, possibly due to limited statistical power. IBD patients shared fewer clonotypes with other individuals than healthy twins did, most markedly in patients showing signs of disease activity. The results gave no support for a single strong signal or clonotype linked to IBD.

From each donor, an approximately 2.4 ml peripheral blood sample was collected into PAXgene tubes and kept at -80 degrees C. Without T cell sorting, total RNA was isolated from whole blood using the PAXgene blood miRNA kit on an automated QIAcube. Peripheral blood from monozygotic twin pairs, either concordant or discordant for inflammatory bowel disease, underwent deep TCRalpha and TCRbeta repertoire profiling that used unique molecular barcoding. Smoking habits were recorded for all twin pairs, with individuals classified as current, former or never smokers. Library construction relied on 5' RACE. The input for every TCR library was 3500 ng of total RNA. cDNA was synthesized with SMARTScribe reverse transcriptase in eight separate reactions per sample. During cDNA synthesis, template switching was used to introduce unique molecular identifiers that contained a 6-nucleotide sample barcode. Two nested PCRs of around 16 and 10 cycles amplified the TCRalpha and TCRbeta cDNA, and bead purification followed each PCR. Before amplification, cDNA was treated with uracil DNA-glycosylase and purified using the QIAquick PCR purification kit. In the second PCR, Illumina TruSeq-compatible adapters and sample-specific barcodes were added. Library quality and concentration were assessed using TapeStation and Qubit, and 5 ng of each library was pooled. Sequencing of pooled libraries was carried out on an Illumina HiSeq2500 single-index Rapid Run using 2 x 100 bp reads and custom sequencing primers. In the original analysis: PCR and sequencing errors were corrected by UMI-based consensus assembly using MiGEC version 1.2.6. MiXCR version 2.1.1 was used to carry out V(D)J alignment, clonotype assembly and CDR3 extraction. Normalisation of gene usage, clonotype sharing and MAIT/NKT TCR abundance was achieved by analysing the top 1000, 10 000 and 20 000 clonotypes per sample. Diversity was computed as the inverse Simpson index with the vegan R package after downsampling to 27 000 UMIs. Paired Mann-Whitney U tests were applied to discordant twin pairs, with Benjamini-Hochberg correction for multiple testing. After the reads were reprocessed by TCRdb, one entry was made per CDR3 protein sequence, with no DNA. None of the V and J calls come from the authors' own analysis; TCRdb made them. The sample table records some 330,000 distinct CDR3 sequences. The ten largest account for roughly 5.8% of the sample.

Turning to this clonotype: The target of this receptor is not known.

The material sequenced was blood. The receptor comes from a human donor with ulcerative colitis or Crohn's disease, or a healthy co-twin of an affected twin (not recorded which).

The CDR3 here reads CASSLLTTLNTEAFF. The rearranged segments are TRBV6-5 and TRBJ1-1. The germline V gene provides CDR1 MNHEY and CDR2 SVGAGI. From the cysteine up to the phenylalanine, the CDR3 has a length of 15 residues. No DNA sequence is on record.